The 10 T cell receptor beta chains presented below share a single source sample, sequenced in a study of PD-L1 blockade in urothelial cancer (dated by TCRdb to about 2017). The intended sense of this specimen's time point label: peripheral blood 6 weeks after treatment start. Receptors were amplified or captured by the immunoSEQ multiplex PCR assay. The table was pulled from immuneACCESS by TCRdb, which kept in-frame rearrangements only. Such tables lose some clones; where checked, under half of the loss comes from unresolved V genes, and the rest has no known cause. Present in this sample are about 130,000 clones, more than 75% of which were seen just once. The ten most abundant clones make up roughly 2.4% of the sample. The sequenced sample was PBMCs, obtained around atezolizumab (anti-PD-L1) treatment. The source is a man aged 45-60 years with urothelial cancer.

The V and J genes are TRBV28 and TRBJ2-6, with 7 bases fitting TRBD1. The CDR3 covers 20 residues. With V trimmed by 1 base and J by 0 bases, 12 bases remained unmatched. In germline, CDR1 is MDHEN, CDR2 SYDVKM. CDR3 sequence reads: CASSLSLIVTGYSGANVLTF. The CDR3 nucleotides are TGTGCCAGCAGTTTATCGCTTATTGTGACAGGGTACTCTGGGGCCAACGTCCTGACTTTC.

The rearrangement uses TRBV14 and TRBJ1-6; D gene unclear. This CDR3 is 12 amino acids long. Germline-derived CDR1 and CDR2 are SGHDN and FVKESK. V was trimmed by 4 bases and J by 9 bases, leaving 7 bases between them. DNA of the CDR3: TGTGCCAGCAGCCTCGCAGGTTCACCCCTCCACTTT. This gives the protein CASSLAGSPLHF.

This clone was picked up one time. The chain combines TRBV2 with TRBJ2-1, with D possibly TRBD1 on 6 matching bases. This CDR3 comprises 12 residues. CDR1 is SNHLY, CDR2 FYNNEI, per germline. Between the trimmed V and J ends, which lost 5 bases and 8 bases, there was a span of 10 bases. The CDR3 spells CASSQQGYEQFF. In nucleotides, the CDR3 is TGTGCCAGCAGTCAACAGGGCTATGAGCAGTTCTTC.

In this sample, this clone turned up once. V and J are TRBV15 and TRBJ1-6, with D possibly being TRBD1 (5 bases). With 3 bases removed from V and 8 bases from J, the gap between germline ends came to 20 bases. Germline V lookup: CDR1 LNHNV, CDR2 YYDKDF (reference sequence). This CDR3 comprises 17 residues. The CDR3 loop is CATSRKTALPSDSPLHF. CDR3 nucleotide sequence: TGTGCCACCAGCAGGAAGACAGCATTGCCCTCCGATTCACCCCTCCACTTT.

The genes are TRBV11-1 and TRBJ2-3; D is undetermined. The CDR3 has 14 amino acids. V gave up 4 bases and J gave up 2 bases, with 10 bases separating them. CDR1 SGHAT and CDR2 FQDESV come from the germline V gene (reference sequence). This chain's CDR3 is CASSSGVITDTQYF. CDR3 nucleotides: TGTGCCAGCAGCTCCGGTGTAATCACAGATACGCAGTATTTT.

The chain employs TRBV11-2 and TRBJ2-3; tentatively, D is TRBD1 (6 bases). V was clipped by 4 bases and J by 6 bases, with 11 bases between them. This CDR3 contains 13 residues. Per the germline V gene, CDR1 is SGHAT and CDR2 is FQNNGV. This CDR3 is CASSSTGPDTQYF. As DNA, the CDR3 is TGTGCCAGCAGCTCAACAGGGCCGGATACGCAGTATTTT.

The chain has TRBV19 and TRBJ2-7; the D gene is possibly TRBD2 (7 bases). The V end was cut by 1 base, the J end by 4 bases, with 11 bases between. Germline V gene lookup returns CDR1 LNHDA and CDR2 SQIVND (reference sequence). This CDR3 contains 14 residues. For the CDR3, the DNA is TGTGCCAGTAGTATAGGGGGGGGCCAGTACGAGCAGTACTTC. It codes for CASSIGGGQYEQYF.

V gene TRBV9 combines with J gene TRBJ2-7; 11 nucleotides line up with TRBD2. The CDR3 spans 16 residues. The V gene end was trimmed by 0 bases and the J gene end by 6 bases; junction bases not matched to a gene: 8. CDR1 and CDR2 (germline): SGDLS, YYNGEE. CDR3 residues: CASSVAGLAGGGEQYF. The CDR3 DNA reads TGTGCCAGCAGCGTAGCTGGGCTAGCGGGAGGTGGCGAGCAGTACTTC. The variable domain in full, completed from reference TRBV9 and TRBJ2-7, reads DSGVTQTPKHLITATGQRVTLRCSPRSGDLSVYWYQQSLDQGLQFLIQYYNGEERAKGNILERFSAQQFPDLHSELNLSSLELGDSALYFCASSVAGLAGGGEQYFGPGTRLTVT.

The chain combines TRBV18 with TRBJ2-5; D perhaps matches TRBD1 (6 bases). In germline, CDR1 is KGHSH, CDR2 LQKENI. V lost 1 base and J lost 3, with 9 bases in between. The CDR3 consists of 14 residues. Here the CDR3 DNA reads TGTGCCAGCTCACCACGGGGGCCAGAAGAGACCCAGTACTTC. Protein: CASSPRGPEETQYF.

Written as DNA, the CDR3 is TGTGCCAGCAGACTAAGTCTGAATAGCAATCAGCCCCAGCATTTT. This encodes CASRLSLNSNQPQHF. The genes are TRBV6-5 and TRBJ1-5, with no clear D. The ends were cut back, 6 bases at V and 0 bases at J, with 12 bases in the middle. The germline V gene encodes CDR1 MNHEY and CDR2 SVGAGI. The CDR3 loop spans 15 amino acids.